The TCR beta chain under discussion was sequenced for a study of T-cell reconstitution after alpha-beta-depleted transplantation in children. Concerning this clonotype: What it binds is not known.

Per germline, CDR1 MGHRA and CDR2 YSYEKL. V lost 4 bases, J lost 2 bases, and 3 bases stayed unmatched. The CDR3 contains 15 residues. Unique molecular identifiers were built into the TCRbeta library. One entry per CDR3 protein, called by TCRdb with MiXCR from the PCR reads. This table has around 580,000 distinct CDR3 sequences, approximately 22% appearing once. Overall study findings and caveats: After one year, T-cell counts and TCRbeta diversity mostly came from new T cells. Roughly two months post-transplant, alpha-beta T cells reportedly originated from several hundred graft clones that had expanded.

This clonotype originated in a boy in the first two years of life who had a stem cell transplant for acute myeloid leukemia, so the T cells may come from the graft donor. This chain links TRBV4-1 with TRBJ2-7; 12 bases line up with TRBD2. The input for sequencing was PBMCs, mostly from graft donor cells, taken 360 days after TCRalphabeta/CD19-depleted stem cell transplant. The CDR3 sequence is CASSPLAGGPYEQYF. CDR3 DNA sequence: TGCGCCAGCAGCCCGCTAGCGGGGGGGCCCTACGAGCAGTACTTC.